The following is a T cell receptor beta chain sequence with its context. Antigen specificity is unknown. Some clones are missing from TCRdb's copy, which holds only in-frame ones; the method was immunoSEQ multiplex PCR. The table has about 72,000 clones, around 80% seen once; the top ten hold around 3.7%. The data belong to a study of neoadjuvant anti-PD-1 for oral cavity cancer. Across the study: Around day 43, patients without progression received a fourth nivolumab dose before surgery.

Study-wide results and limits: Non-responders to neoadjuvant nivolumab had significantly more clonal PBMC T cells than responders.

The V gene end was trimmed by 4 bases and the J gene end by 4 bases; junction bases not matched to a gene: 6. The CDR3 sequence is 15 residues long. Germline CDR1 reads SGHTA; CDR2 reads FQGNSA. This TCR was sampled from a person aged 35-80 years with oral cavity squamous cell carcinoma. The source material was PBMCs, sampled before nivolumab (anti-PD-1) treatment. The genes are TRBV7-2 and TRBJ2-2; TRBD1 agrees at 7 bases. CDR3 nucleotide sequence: TGTGCCAGCAGCTACAGGGGCGCGGTCACCGGGGAGCTGTTTTTT. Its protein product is CASSYRGAVTGELFF.